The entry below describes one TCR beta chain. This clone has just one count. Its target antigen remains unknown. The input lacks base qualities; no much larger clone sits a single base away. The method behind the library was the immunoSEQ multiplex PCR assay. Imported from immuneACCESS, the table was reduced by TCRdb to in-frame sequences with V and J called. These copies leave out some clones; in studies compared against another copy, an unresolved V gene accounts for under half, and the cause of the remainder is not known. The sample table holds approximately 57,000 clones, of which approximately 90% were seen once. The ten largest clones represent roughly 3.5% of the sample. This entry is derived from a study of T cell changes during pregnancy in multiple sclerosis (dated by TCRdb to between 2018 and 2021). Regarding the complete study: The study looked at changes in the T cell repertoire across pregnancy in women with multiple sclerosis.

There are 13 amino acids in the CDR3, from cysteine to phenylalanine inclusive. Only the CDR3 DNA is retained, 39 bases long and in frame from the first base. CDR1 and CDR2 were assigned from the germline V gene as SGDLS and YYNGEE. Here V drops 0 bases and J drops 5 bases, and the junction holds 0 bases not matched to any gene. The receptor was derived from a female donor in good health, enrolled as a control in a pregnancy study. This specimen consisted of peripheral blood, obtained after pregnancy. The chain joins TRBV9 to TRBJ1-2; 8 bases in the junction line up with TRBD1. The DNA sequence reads TGTGCCAGCAGCGTAGGGACAGGGTATGGCTACACCTTC. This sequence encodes CASSVGTGYGYTF.